Given below is one T cell receptor (beta chain) in context. This sample is drawn from a study of CD8 T cells in Susac syndrome. Random hexamers were used to reverse transcribe the RNA input (roughly 0.5 to 1 ug). Across 54 Vbeta and 13 Jbeta, immunoSEQ multiplex PCR amplified TCR beta CDR3. One entry per CDR3 protein, called by TCRdb with MiXCR from the immunoSEQ multiplex PCR reads. Here the sample spans 400,000 to 550,000 distinct CDR3 sequences, about 85% being singletons. Germline-derived CDR1 and CDR2 are SGHRS and YFSETQ. The V segment lost 5 bases and the J segment 7 bases; nucleotides outside the gene matches: 8. The CDR3 consists of 14 residues.

The clonotype was recovered from a human donor with multiple sclerosis. V and J are TRBV5-1 and TRBJ2-1, with TRBD1 matching over 8 bases. Source material: CD8+ T cells from PBMCs. DNA of the CDR3: TGCGCCAGCAGGCCCCCGGGACAGGCTAATGAGCAGTTCTTC. This sequence encodes CASRPPGQANEQFF.